The rows below give T cell receptor beta chains drawn from one sample of a study of T-cell memory formation after mild COVID-19. In TCRdb, the 5' RACE reads were re-called with MiXCR into one record per CDR3 protein. The sample records 300,000 to 400,000 distinct CDR3 sequences, 28% being singletons. The sample consisted of PBMCs or a T cell subset sorted from them (not recorded which). The receptors stem from an adult woman who had mild COVID-19 (a few samples of this study predate the infection). Cell type and time point are not known. Both conserved end residues are part of each CDR3. The D gene is left open where the match is weak. Expanded clones are given a class, and other clones once, few, many or no size at all.

D gene: NA
clone size: NA
V gene: TRBV7-9
J gene: TRBJ1-2
CDR3 protein: CASSLDGGVNIYGYTF
CDR3 DNA: TGTGCCAGCAGCTTAGACGGGGGGGTTAATATCTATGGCTACACCTTC

D gene: TRBD1
clone size: NA
V gene: TRBV15
J gene: TRBJ2-7
CDR3 protein: CATSTDRAYEQYF
CDR3 DNA: TGTGCCACCAGCACAGACAGGGCCTACGAGCAGTACTTC

D gene: NA
clone size: NA
V gene: TRBV7-8
J gene: TRBJ2-2
CDR3 protein: CASSLFGVTNTGELFF
CDR3 DNA: TGTGCCAGCAGCTTATTCGGGGTAACGAACACCGGGGAGCTGTTTTTT

D gene: NA
clone size: NA
V gene: TRBV7-9
J gene: TRBJ1-2
CDR3 protein: CASSLDGFWGYTF
CDR3 DNA: TGTGCCAGCAGCTTAGACGGTTTCTGGGGCTACACCTTC

D gene: TRBD1
clone size: few
V gene: TRBV7-2
J gene: TRBJ2-4
CDR3 protein: CASSSGTGGYIQYF
CDR3 DNA: TGTGCCAGCAGCTCCGGGACAGGGGGGTACATTCAGTACTTC

D gene: TRBD1
clone size: few
V gene: TRBV30
J gene: TRBJ1-1
CDR3 protein: CAVGTANTEAFF
CDR3 DNA: TGTGCCGTCGGGACAGCGAACACTGAAGCTTTCTTT

D gene: NA
clone size: few
V gene: TRBV2
J gene: TRBJ2-1
CDR3 protein: CASAQDGNEQFF
CDR3 DNA: TGTGCCAGCGCCCAGGACGGGAATGAGCAGTTCTTC

D gene: TRBD2
clone size: few
V gene: TRBV6-5
J gene: TRBJ2-5
CDR3 protein: CASRKLAKETQYF
CDR3 DNA: TGTGCCAGCAGGAAACTAGCGAAAGAGACCCAGTACTTC

D gene: NA
clone size: few
V gene: TRBV7-9
J gene: TRBJ2-1
CDR3 protein: CASSRRSDEQFF
CDR3 DNA: TGTGCCAGCAGCCGACGATCCGATGAGCAGTTCTTC

D gene: NA
clone size: NA
V gene: TRBV5-1
J gene: TRBJ2-7
CDR3 protein: CASSYPSDEQYF
CDR3 DNA: TGCGCCAGCAGTTACCCTTCCGACGAGCAGTACTTC

D gene: NA
clone size: NA
V gene: TRBV7-9
J gene: TRBJ2-7
CDR3 protein: CASSLDRALREQYF
CDR3 DNA: TGTGCCAGCAGCTTAGACAGGGCCCTTCGCGAGCAGTACTTC

D gene: NA
clone size: NA
V gene: TRBV5-6
J gene: TRBJ2-5
CDR3 protein: CASSLGGRQETQYF
CDR3 DNA: TGTGCCAGCAGCTTGGGGGGTAGGCAAGAGACCCAGTACTTC

D gene: NA
clone size: NA
V gene: TRBV13
J gene: TRBJ2-7
CDR3 protein: CASSLGLGGGPASEQYF
CDR3 DNA: TGTGCCAGCAGCTTAGGCCTTGGCGGGGGCCCAGCATCCGAGCAGTACTTC

D gene: NA
clone size: few
V gene: TRBV5-5
J gene: TRBJ2-7
CDR3 protein: CASSFSLSYEQYF
CDR3 DNA: TGTGCCAGCAGCTTCTCACTGTCCTACGAGCAGTACTTC

D gene: NA
clone size: few
V gene: TRBV15
J gene: TRBJ2-3
CDR3 protein: CATSTRHGNTDTQYF
CDR3 DNA: TGTGCCACCAGCACTAGACACGGAAACACAGATACGCAGTATTTT

D gene: NA
clone size: NA
V gene: TRBV20-1
J gene: TRBJ2-7
CDR3 protein: CSARNQGGYEQYF
CDR3 DNA: TGCAGTGCTAGAAATCAGGGGGGCTACGAGCAGTACTTC

D gene: NA
clone size: few
V gene: TRBV7-2
J gene: TRBJ2-3
CDR3 protein: CASGGRRPHTDTQYF
CDR3 DNA: TGTGCCAGCGGGGGCCGGAGACCTCACACAGATACGCAGTATTTT

D gene: NA
clone size: once
V gene: TRBV7-8
J gene: TRBJ1-1
CDR3 protein: CASSLRQAVGSTEAFF
CDR3 DNA: TGTGCCAGCAGCCTGAGACAAGCGGTGGGTAGCACTGAAGCTTTCTTT

D gene: NA
clone size: NA
V gene: TRBV7-9
J gene: TRBJ2-1
CDR3 protein: CASSWTFDEQFF
CDR3 DNA: TGTGCCAGCAGCTGGACTTTCGATGAGCAGTTCTTC

D gene: NA
clone size: NA
V gene: TRBV20-1
J gene: TRBJ2-7
CDR3 protein: CSASGGGPDYEQYF
CDR3 DNA: TGCAGTGCTAGTGGAGGAGGGCCTGACTACGAGCAGTACTTC

D gene: NA
clone size: NA
V gene: TRBV24-1
J gene: TRBJ1-1
CDR3 protein: CATTPVGTEAFF
CDR3 DNA: TGTGCCACCACCCCCGTGGGCACTGAAGCTTTCTTT

D gene: TRBD1
clone size: few
V gene: TRBV15
J gene: TRBJ2-1
CDR3 protein: CATSRDDRVINNEQFF
CDR3 DNA: TGTGCCACCAGCAGAGATGACAGGGTTATAAACAATGAGCAGTTCTTC

D gene: NA
clone size: NA
V gene: TRBV11-3
J gene: TRBJ2-1
CDR3 protein: CASSLAQGNNEQFF
CDR3 DNA: TGTGCCAGCAGCTTAGCACAGGGAAACAATGAGCAGTTCTTC

D gene: NA
clone size: NA
V gene: TRBV7-2
J gene: TRBJ2-5
CDR3 protein: CASSSGPYQETQYF
CDR3 DNA: TGTGCCAGCAGCTCCGGGCCGTACCAAGAGACCCAGTACTTC

D gene: NA
clone size: NA
V gene: TRBV7-2
J gene: TRBJ1-2
CDR3 protein: CASSPELGGVYYGYTF
CDR3 DNA: TGTGCCAGCAGCCCCGAATTGGGAGGGGTTTACTATGGCTACACCTTC

D gene: TRBD1
clone size: NA
V gene: TRBV11-2
J gene: TRBJ2-7
CDR3 protein: CASSFLDRVTGEQYF
CDR3 DNA: TGTGCCAGCAGCTTCCTGGACAGGGTAACGGGCGAGCAGTACTTC

D gene: NA
clone size: once
V gene: TRBV3-1
J gene: TRBJ2-3
CDR3 protein: CASSWEGGVEHTDTQYF
CDR3 DNA: TGTGCCAGCAGCTGGGAAGGTGGGGTTGAGCACACAGATACGCAGTATTTT

D gene: NA
clone size: NA
V gene: TRBV5-4
J gene: TRBJ1-1
CDR3 protein: CASSPVGATEAFF
CDR3 DNA: TGTGCCAGCAGCCCGGTAGGGGCCACTGAAGCTTTCTTT

D gene: NA
clone size: NA
V gene: TRBV27
J gene: TRBJ2-1
CDR3 protein: CASTSAHEQFF
CDR3 DNA: TGTGCCAGCACTTCTGCCCACGAGCAGTTCTTC

D gene: TRBD1
clone size: NA
V gene: TRBV7-2
J gene: TRBJ2-5
CDR3 protein: CASSLGQGQETQYF
CDR3 DNA: TGTGCCAGCAGCCTTGGACAGGGCCAAGAGACCCAGTACTTC

D gene: TRBD1
clone size: NA
V gene: TRBV7-9
J gene: TRBJ1-2
CDR3 protein: CASSQTGEGGYTF
CDR3 DNA: TGTGCCAGCAGCCAGACAGGGGAAGGCGGCTACACCTTC

D gene: NA
clone size: NA
V gene: TRBV7-9
J gene: TRBJ1-1
CDR3 protein: CAERRGGDTEAFF
CDR3 DNA: TGTGCAGAGCGGAGAGGGGGGGACACTGAAGCTTTCTTT

D gene: NA
clone size: few
V gene: TRBV20-1
J gene: TRBJ2-7
CDR3 protein: CSARIVGEQYF
CDR3 DNA: TGCAGTGCTAGAATCGTGGGAGAGCAGTACTTC

D gene: NA
clone size: few
V gene: TRBV5-4
J gene: TRBJ2-3
CDR3 protein: CASSQTLERDTQYF
CDR3 DNA: TGTGCCAGCAGCCAGACATTAGAGAGAGATACGCAGTATTTT

D gene: NA
clone size: NA
V gene: TRBV7-6
J gene: TRBJ2-5
CDR3 protein: CASSLGLPWETQYF
CDR3 DNA: TGTGCCAGCAGCCTAGGACTGCCATGGGAGACCCAGTACTTC

D gene: NA
clone size: NA
V gene: TRBV20-1
J gene: TRBJ1-6
CDR3 protein: CSARDRNSPLHF
CDR3 DNA: TGCAGTGCTAGAGATAGGAATTCACCCCTCCACTTT

D gene: NA
clone size: NA
V gene: TRBV4-3
J gene: TRBJ1-4
CDR3 protein: CASSQGDRTINEKLFF
CDR3 DNA: TGCGCCAGCAGCCAAGGGGATAGGACCATCAATGAAAAACTGTTTTTT

D gene: TRBD1
clone size: NA
V gene: TRBV20-1
J gene: TRBJ2-3
CDR3 protein: CSAPRTGMGTDTQYF
CDR3 DNA: TGCAGTGCTCCTCGGACAGGGATGGGTACAGATACGCAGTATTTT

D gene: NA
clone size: few
V gene: TRBV2
J gene: TRBJ2-5
CDR3 protein: CASSSGVQGGKETQYF
CDR3 DNA: TGTGCCAGCAGTTCTGGTGTACAGGGAGGAAAGGAGACCCAGTACTTC

D gene: TRBD2
clone size: few
V gene: TRBV7-9
J gene: TRBJ2-7
CDR3 protein: CASSLRLAPSYEQYF
CDR3 DNA: TGTGCCAGCAGCTTAAGACTAGCGCCATCCTACGAGCAGTACTTC

D gene: NA
clone size: NA
V gene: TRBV7-2
J gene: TRBJ1-2
CDR3 protein: CASSSRSDFYGYTF
CDR3 DNA: TGTGCCAGCAGCTCACGGTCCGATTTTTATGGCTACACCTTC

D gene: NA
clone size: few
V gene: TRBV5-1
J gene: TRBJ1-1
CDR3 protein: CASSEVAGASTEAFF
CDR3 DNA: TGCGCCAGCTCGGAGGTCGCGGGGGCGAGCACTGAAGCTTTCTTT

D gene: TRBD1
clone size: few
V gene: TRBV5-1
J gene: TRBJ1-2
CDR3 protein: CASRRTGGYGYTF
CDR3 DNA: TGCGCCAGCAGACGTACAGGGGGCTATGGCTACACCTTC

D gene: TRBD2
clone size: NA
V gene: TRBV7-2
J gene: TRBJ2-7
CDR3 protein: CASSPEREINEQYF
CDR3 DNA: TGTGCCAGCTCCCCGGAGCGGGAGATCAACGAGCAGTACTTC

D gene: TRBD1
clone size: NA
V gene: TRBV5-1
J gene: TRBJ1-2
CDR3 protein: CASSSTGQDGYGYTF
CDR3 DNA: TGCGCCAGCAGCTCAACCGGACAGGATGGGTATGGCTACACCTTC

D gene: NA
clone size: NA
V gene: TRBV7-8
J gene: TRBJ2-1
CDR3 protein: CASSLGVQEYNEQFF
CDR3 DNA: TGTGCCAGCAGCTTGGGGGTTCAGGAGTACAATGAGCAGTTCTTC

D gene: NA
clone size: few
V gene: TRBV20-1
J gene: TRBJ2-1
CDR3 protein: CSARDLAGSSYNEQFF
CDR3 DNA: TGCAGTGCTAGAGATTTGGCGGGGAGCTCCTACAATGAGCAGTTCTTC

D gene: NA
clone size: few
V gene: TRBV6-5
J gene: TRBJ2-1
CDR3 protein: CASSALSTVGGYEQFF
CDR3 DNA: TGTGCCAGCAGCGCCCTATCGACAGTGGGTGGCTATGAGCAGTTCTTC

D gene: NA
clone size: NA
V gene: TRBV12-3/TRBV12-4
J gene: TRBJ2-1
CDR3 protein: CASARGSNEQFF
CDR3 DNA: TGTGCCAGCGCAAGAGGGAGCAATGAGCAGTTCTTC

D gene: NA
clone size: NA
V gene: TRBV30
J gene: TRBJ1-6
CDR3 protein: CAWINPGRRGSPLHF
CDR3 DNA: TGTGCCTGGATTAACCCGGGACGGAGAGGTTCACCCCTCCACTTT